This entry concerns a single TCR beta chain. The target antigen is unknown. Other DNA sequences in this specimen translate into the identical CDR3. The data belong to a study of T cells in localized non-small cell lung cancer. Clones were read by immunoSEQ multiplex PCR, and TCRdb kept only the in-frame ones, dropping some. The repertoire holds tens of thousands of clones, with 65% to 85% as singletons. Regarding the study as a whole: Heterogeneity stays possible, as sequencing covered only one tumor region. Across samples, adjacent lung featured a median roughly 62 of the top 100 tumor clones. Exceeding tumor, uninvolved adjacent lung had the highest T cell clonality.

The source of this sequence is a female donor of 60 years or more with stage I lung adenocarcinoma. The sample here was peripheral blood, taken before any cancer treatment.

CDR3 region: CASSAGGNNEQFF. CDR3 sequence (DNA): TGTGCCAGCAGCGCAGGTGGAAACAATGAGCAGTTCTTC. The chain links TRBV7-3 to TRBJ2-1; D is unresolved. Trimming took off 5 bases at V and 5 bases at J, with 10 bases between the two ends. This CDR3 comprises 13 residues. Looked up from germline, CDR1 is SGHTA and CDR2 is FQGTGA.